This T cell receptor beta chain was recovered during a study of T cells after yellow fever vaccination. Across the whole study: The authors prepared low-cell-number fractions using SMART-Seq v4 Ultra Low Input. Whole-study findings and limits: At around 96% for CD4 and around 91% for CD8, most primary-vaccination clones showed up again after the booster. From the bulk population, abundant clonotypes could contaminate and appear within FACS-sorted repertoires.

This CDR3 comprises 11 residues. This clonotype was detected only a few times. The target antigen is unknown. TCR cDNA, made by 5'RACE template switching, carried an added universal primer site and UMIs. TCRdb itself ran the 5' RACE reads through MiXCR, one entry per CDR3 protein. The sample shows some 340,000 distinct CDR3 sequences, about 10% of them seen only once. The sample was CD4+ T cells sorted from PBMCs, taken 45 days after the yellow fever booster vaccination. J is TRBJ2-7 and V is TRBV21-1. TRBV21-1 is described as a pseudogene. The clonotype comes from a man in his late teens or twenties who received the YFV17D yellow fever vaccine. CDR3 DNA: TGTGCCAGCAGCATGAGTGACGAGCAGTACGTC. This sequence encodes CASSMSDEQYV.